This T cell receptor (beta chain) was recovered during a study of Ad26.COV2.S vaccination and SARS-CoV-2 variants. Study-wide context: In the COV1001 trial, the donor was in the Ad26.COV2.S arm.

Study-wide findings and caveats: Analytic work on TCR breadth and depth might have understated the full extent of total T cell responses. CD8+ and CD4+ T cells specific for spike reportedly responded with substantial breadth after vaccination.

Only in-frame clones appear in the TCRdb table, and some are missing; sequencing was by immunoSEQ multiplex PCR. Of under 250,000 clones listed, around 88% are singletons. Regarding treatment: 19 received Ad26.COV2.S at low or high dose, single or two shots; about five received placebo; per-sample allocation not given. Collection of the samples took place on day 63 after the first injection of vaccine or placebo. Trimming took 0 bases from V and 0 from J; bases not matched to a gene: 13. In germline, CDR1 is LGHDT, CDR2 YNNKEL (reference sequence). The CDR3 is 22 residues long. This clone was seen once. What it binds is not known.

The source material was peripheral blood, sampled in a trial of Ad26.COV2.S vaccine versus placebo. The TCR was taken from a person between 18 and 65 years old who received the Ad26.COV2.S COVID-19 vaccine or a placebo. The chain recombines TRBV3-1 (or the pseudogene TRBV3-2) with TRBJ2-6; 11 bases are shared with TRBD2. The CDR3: CASSQDALAGGPISSGANVLTF. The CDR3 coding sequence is TGTGCCAGCAGCCAAGATGCCCTAGCGGGGGGTCCGATAAGCTCTGGGGCCAACGTCCTGACTTTC.